This TCR beta chain was retrieved from a study of identical twins. Germline V gene data show CDR1 as MNHNY and CDR2 as SVGAGI (reference sequence). Trimming left V 4 bases short and J 7 bases short, with 10 bases between. The CDR3 has 12 amino acids. TCRdb reanalysed the 5' RACE reads using MiXCR and keeps one entry per CDR3 protein. Of fewer than 250,000 distinct CDR3 sequences in the sample, around a tenth are singletons; the top ten hold roughly 5%. As to this clonotype: Its matching antigen is unknown.

Findings and caveats of the study: Models predicted less out-of-frame TCR alpha sharing in monozygotic twins than was found. Fewer insertions marked abundant cord blood beta clonotypes; young adult naive trended weakly, memory not at all.

V is TRBV6-6 and J is TRBJ1-2, with a weak D call TRBD1 (6 bases). Sequenced material: memory (CD45RO+) T cells sorted from blood. This clonotype originated in a woman aged 18-29 years in good health. The CDR3 protein is CASSWTDGGYTF. DNA of the CDR3: TGTGCCAGCAGTTGGACAGATGGTGGCTACACCTTC.